These 21 T cell receptor beta chains came from one sample sequenced in a study of shared clonotypes between healthy human individuals. Only in-frame clones appear in the TCRdb table, and some are missing; sequencing was by immunoSEQ multiplex PCR. The top ten clones hold 1.5% to 2% of a sample with 600,000 to 700,000 clones, 55% to 85% of them seen once. Sequenced material: memory CD4+ T cells sorted from blood. Sample subset: CD45RA-negative fraction. The receptors shown here come from a woman aged 25 to 39 in good health.

This chain links TRBV25-1 with TRBJ2-1; 7 nucleotides match TRBD1. Germline trimming cut 5 bases from V and 8 bases from J; bases unmatched to any gene: 15. The CDR3 is 16 residues long. The V gene's germline CDR1 is MGHDK and CDR2 SYGVNS. CDR3 amino acids: CASSPQGESSRYEQFF. The CDR3 coding sequence is TGTGCCAGCAGTCCCCAGGGGGAGTCATCCAGGTATGAGCAGTTCTTC.

This chain connects TRBV18 to TRBJ2-1; D possibly corresponds to TRBD1 (5 bases). CDR1 and CDR2 from the germline V gene are KGHSH and LQKENI. The V and J ends lost 3 bases and 7 bases respectively, with 16 bases between them. The CDR3 length is 15 residues. CDR3 sequence: CASSPMALDSNEQFF. Here the CDR3 DNA reads TGTGCCAGCTCACCGATGGCCCTTGACAGTAATGAGCAGTTCTTC.

The table lists this clone with a few counts. Other DNA sequences in this sample translate to the same CDR3. The chain has TRBV11-3 and TRBJ2-1, with D perhaps assigned TRBD1 or TRBD2 (5 bases each). V was cut by 0 bases and J by 3 bases, with 15 bases left in between. The length of the CDR3 is 17 residues. Germline V lookup: CDR1 SGHNT, CDR2 YENEEA. CDR3 sequence reads: CASSLDSGAGGYNEQFF. The CDR3 nucleotides read TGTGCCAGCAGCTTAGATTCCGGGGCTGGGGGCTACAATGAGCAGTTCTTC.

V usage is TRBV25-1 and J usage is TRBJ1-1, with 7 bases aligning to TRBD1. This CDR3 has 14 residues. Losses at the gene ends were 4 bases for V and 1 base for J; bases not matched to a gene: 3. Germline values: CDR1 MGHDK, CDR2 SYGVNS. CDR3 coding DNA: TGTGCCAGCAGTGCGGGACAGTCGAACACTGAAGCTTTCTTT. It yields the protein CASSAGQSNTEAFF.

This clone occurred a few times. Additional DNA sequences in this sample encode the identical CDR3. This sequence joins TRBV27 and TRBJ1-2; weak D call: TRBD1 (5 bases). Germline CDR1 reads MNHEY; CDR2 reads SMNVEV (reference sequence). The CDR3 covers 14 residues. Trimming cost V 5 bases and J 1 base, with 11 bases left between them. The CDR3 is CASSPGTGNYGYTF. The CDR3 DNA reads TGTGCCAGCAGTCCCGGGACGGGTAACTATGGCTACACCTTC.

V and J are TRBV27 and TRBJ2-7; D ambiguous. The V end lost 5 bases, the J end lost 7 bases, and 15 bases lay between the germline ends. The germline CDR1 and CDR2 sequences are MNHEY and SMNVEV (reference sequence). The CDR3 has 13 residues. Written as DNA, the CDR3 is TGTGCCAGCAGTCCCCAGACCGTGAAGGAGCAGTACTTC. Translating it yields CASSPQTVKEQYF.

This chain joins TRBV14 and TRBJ1-1; D remains ambiguous. Germline lookup yields CDR1 SGHDN and CDR2 FVKESK. The CDR3 has 13 residues. V was clipped by 4 bases and J by 0 bases, with 6 bases between them. In nucleotides, the CDR3 is TGTGCCAGCAGCCTAGCGCTGAACACTGAAGCTTTCTTT. Translating it yields CASSLALNTEAFF.

This clone showed up just a few times. V and J are TRBV27 and TRBJ2-5; perhaps TRBD2 as D (6 bases). With 3 bases removed from V and 5 bases from J, the gap between germline ends came to 16 bases. The germline CDR1 and CDR2 sequences are MNHEY and SMNVEV (reference sequence). This CDR3 comprises 15 residues. The CDR3 region is CASSLGGDLLETQYF. In DNA, the CDR3 is TGTGCCAGCAGTTTGGGCGGGGACCTCCTGGAGACCCAGTACTTC.

This rearrangement joins TRBV28 to TRBJ2-7; a possible D gene is TRBD2 (6 bases). The germline gives CDR1 MDHEN, CDR2 SYDVKM. The germline V and J ends were trimmed by 2 bases and 0 bases, with 14 bases remaining between them. This CDR3 is 16 amino acids long. CDR3 sequence reads: CASSLGGGRSSYEQYF. Written as DNA, the CDR3 is TGTGCCAGCAGTTTAGGGGGAGGACGTAGCTCCTACGAGCAGTACTTC.

This clone was observed a handful of times. The genes are TRBV2 and TRBJ1-2, with TRBD1 identical over 9 bases. CDR3 length: 15 amino acids. Per germline, CDR1 SNHLY and CDR2 FYNNEI. V shed 5 bases, J shed 7 bases, and the junction held 11 bases outside the gene matches. This chain's CDR3 is CASSPQQGAFSGYTF. For the CDR3, the DNA is TGTGCCAGCAGTCCACAACAGGGGGCTTTCTCTGGCTACACCTTC.

This clone showed up just once. J is TRBJ2-1 and V is TRBV28, with 10 bases matching TRBD2. This CDR3 is built from 15 residues. Germline values: CDR1 MDHEN, CDR2 SYDVKM. After removal of 4 bases from V and 6 bases from J, the junction contained 6 bases not matched to a gene. The CDR3 sequence is CASSSSGRALNEQFF. The DNA for the CDR3 is TGTGCCAGCAGTTCCAGCGGGAGGGCCCTCAATGAGCAGTTCTTC.

This chain links TRBV5-1 with TRBJ2-3; D is possibly TRBD2 (5 bases). Trimming left V 0 bases short and J 4 bases short, with 12 bases between. The CDR3 length is 15 residues. Germline lookup yields CDR1 SGHRS and CDR2 YFSETQ. The CDR3 DNA reads as TGCGCCAGCAGCTTGGCGTCTAGCCGGGCAGATACGCAGTATTTT. This gives the protein CASSLASSRADTQYF.

The V and J genes are TRBV11-2 and TRBJ1-1; no firm D call. V was pared by 1 base and J by 2 bases, with 8 bases between. Germline loops: CDR1 SGHAT, CDR2 FQNNGV. The CDR3 extends over 14 amino acids. The CDR3 protein is CASSLALANTEAFF. The CDR3 nucleotides read TGTGCCAGCAGCTTAGCCCTAGCCAACACTGAAGCTTTCTTT.

J is TRBJ2-2 and V is TRBV7-8, with TRBD1 matching 9 bases. Germline V lookup: CDR1 SGHVS, CDR2 FQNEAQ. V lost 2 bases to trimming and J lost 4 bases; unmatched junction nucleotides: 8. The CDR3 is made up of 17 amino acids. The CDR3 protein is CASSLTTGGVRTGELFF. CDR3 nucleotide sequence: TGTGCCAGCAGCTTAACCACAGGGGGCGTTCGCACCGGGGAGCTGTTTTTT.

This chain joins TRBV10-3 and TRBJ2-3; 8 bases agree with TRBD2. V lost 4 bases and J lost 4; bases outside the gene matches: 4. Germline V CDR1 and CDR2: ENHRY, SYGVKD. The CDR3 is made up of 14 amino acids. The CDR3 DNA reads TGTGCCATCAGTGCGGCGGGAGGCTCAGATACGCAGTATTTT. It translates to CAISAAGGSDTQYF.

The V and J genes are TRBV27 and TRBJ2-7; perhaps TRBD2 as D (6 bases). Looked up from germline, CDR1 is MNHEY and CDR2 is SMNVEV (reference sequence). V was pared by 6 bases and J by 1 base, with 19 bases between. The CDR3 is 16 amino acids. CDR3 in DNA: TGTGCCAGCAGGGGACTGGGACGGATTCCGTCCTACGAGCAGTACTTC. This translates into CASRGLGRIPSYEQYF.

The chain recombines TRBV10-1 with TRBJ1-2; D is ambiguous. The germline CDR1 and CDR2 sequences are WNHNN and SYGVQD (reference sequence). The CDR3 contains 15 residues. Trimming removed 6 bases from V and 6 bases from J, with 20 bases in between. The CDR3 reads CASRLLQTPRNGYTF. The CDR3, as DNA: TGCGCCAGCAGGCTTCTGCAGACCCCACGAAATGGCTACACCTTC.

The chain recombines TRBV20-1 with TRBJ2-1; D ambiguous. Germline CDR1 is DFQATT and CDR2 is SNEGSKA (reference sequence). The CDR3 is 11 residues long. V lost 0 bases, J lost 15 bases, and 12 bases lay in between. DNA for the CDR3: TGCAGTGCTAGAGACTCTATACCGTGGTTCTTC. It yields the protein CSARDSIPWFF.

There are many counts of this clone. The chain links TRBV27 to TRBJ2-3, with 12 nucleotides matching TRBD2. Germline V gives CDR1 MNHEY, CDR2 SMNVEV (reference sequence). Trimming at V came to 3 bases and at J to 0 bases, leaving 4 bases not matched to a gene. The CDR3 covers 17 residues. CDR3 sequence: CASSFRTSGTSTDTQYF. DNA for the CDR3: TGTGCCAGCAGTTTCCGGACTAGCGGGACTAGCACAGATACGCAGTATTTT.

The chain couples TRBV7-6 to TRBJ2-7; tentative D call: TRBD2 (7 bases). Germline V lookup: CDR1 SGHVS, CDR2 FNYEAQ. The CDR3 sequence is 16 residues long. V lost 2 bases and J 0 bases, leaving 14 bases between the germline ends. In DNA form, the CDR3 reads TGTGCCAGCAGCTTATCGGGGGGCAAGAGCTCCTACGAGCAGTACTTC. This gives the protein CASSLSGGKSSYEQYF.

This clone was found a few times. The chain has TRBV6-1 and TRBJ1-2; D remains ambiguous. With 6 bases removed from V and 6 bases from J, the gap between germline ends came to 14 bases. Germline values: CDR1 MNHNS, CDR2 SASEGT. CDR3 length equals 13 residues. CDR3: CASRAGGSHGYTF. The CDR3 bases are TGTGCCAGCAGGGCGGGAGGGAGTCATGGCTACACCTTC.